This is a list of T cell receptor beta chains from one sample in a study of T cell responses to AZD1222 COVID-19 vaccine. TCRdb's table, derived via immunoSEQ multiplex PCR, lists solely in-frame clones and lacks some. The table lists 95,000 to 150,000 clones, around 88% of them singletons. The material was peripheral blood, obtained on day 0 of AZD1222 vaccination. Receptor source: an adult in good health. The CDR3 runs from the conserved cysteine through the conserved F or W. The D gene is left open where the match is weak. Part of the rows lack a size; the others show once, few, many or a class for expanded clones.

d_call	v_call	j_call	clone_size	cdr3_aa	cdr3_nt
.	TRBV6-1	TRBJ2-6	.	CASSELGRLTPSGANVLTF	TGTGCCAGCAGTGAACTCGGTAGACTTACCCCTTCTGGGGCCAACGTCCTGACTTTC
.	TRBV20-1	TRBJ2-5	.	CSASWIPPKTQYF	TGCAGTGCTAGTTGGATACCCCCAAAGACCCAGTACTTC
.	TRBV2	TRBJ1-2	.	CASCLDGPGDYGYTF	TGTGCCAGCTGTTTGGACGGCCCTGGGGACTATGGCTACACCTTC
TRBD1	TRBV6-5	TRBJ1-2	.	CASSSAGTDYGYTF	TGTGCCAGCAGTAGCGCCGGGACAGACTATGGCTACACCTTC
TRBD2	TRBV7-3	TRBJ2-1	.	CASSRMASGGNEQFF	TGTGCCAGCAGCCGGATGGCGAGCGGGGGAAATGAGCAGTTCTTC
TRBD1	TRBV18	TRBJ1-6	few	CASSPGQGFSPLHF	TGTGCCAGCTCACCGGGACAGGGGTTTTCACCCCTCCACTTT
TRBD1	TRBV6-5	TRBJ1-5	.	CASSADRGQTQPQHF	TGTGCCAGCAGCGCAGACAGGGGGCAGACTCAGCCCCAGCATTTT
TRBD1	TRBV19	TRBJ1-4	.	CASKPGQGEEKLFF	TGTGCCAGTAAGCCGGGACAGGGCGAAGAAAAACTGTTTTTT
TRBD1	TRBV10-3	TRBJ2-5	.	CAISRDRGLEETQYF	TGTGCCATCAGCCGGGACAGGGGGCTCGAAGAGACCCAGTACTTC
TRBD1	TRBV19	TRBJ2-3	.	CASSMAPGTGAGKQYF	TGTGCCAGTAGTATGGCACCCGGGACAGGGGCCGGGAAGCAGTATTTT
.	TRBV21-1	TRBJ1-2	.	CASSKAGQGDGYTF	TGTGCCAGCAGCAAAGCTGGACAGGGCGATGGCTACACCTTC
TRBD1	TRBV6-5	TRBJ1-3	.	CASREDRFSGNTIYF	TGTGCCAGCAGAGAGGACAGGTTCTCTGGAAACACCATATATTTT
.	TRBV5-5	TRBJ1-1	.	CASSLEDTHSEAFF	TGTGCCAGCAGCTTGGAAGACACGCACTCTGAAGCTTTCTTT
.	TRBV29-1	TRBJ2-2	.	CSVEAGVNTGELFF	TGCAGCGTTGAAGCGGGGGTGAACACCGGGGAGCTGTTTTTT
TRBD1	TRBV19	TRBJ2-7	.	CASSDDRDNYEQYF	TGTGCCAGTAGTGACGACAGGGACAACTACGAGCAGTACTTC
.	TRBV2	TRBJ1-5	once	CASRETVNQPQHF	TGTGCCAGCAGGGAGACAGTCAATCAGCCCCAGCATTTT
.	TRBV2	TRBJ1-1	.	CASSESVNTEAFF	TGTGCCAGCAGTGAGTCTGTGAACACTGAAGCTTTCTTT
.	TRBV19	TRBJ2-2	.	CASTKTRGTPNTGELFF	TGTGCCAGTACCAAAACCCGGGGGACACCGAACACCGGGGAGCTGTTTTTT
TRBD2	TRBV7-2	TRBJ2-7	.	CASSLVGGGTYEQYF	TGTGCCAGCAGCTTAGTTGGCGGGGGAACCTACGAGCAGTACTTC
.	TRBV15	TRBJ2-2	.	CATSSGDWDTLNTGELFF	TGTGCCACCAGCAGCGGAGACTGGGACACCCTGAACACCGGGGAGCTGTTTTTT
TRBD1	TRBV5-1	TRBJ2-3	.	CASSPAPQGGTDTQYF	TGCGCCAGCAGCCCTGCCCCGCAGGGGGGCACAGATACGCAGTATTTT
.	TRBV7-8	TRBJ1-2	.	CASSSPGYGYTF	TGTGCCAGCAGCTCCCCAGGGTATGGCTACACCTTC
.	TRBV27	TRBJ1-1	.	CASSLLGWQGGTEAFF	TGTGCCAGCAGTTTATTAGGGTGGCAGGGTGGCACTGAAGCTTTCTTT
.	TRBV11-2	TRBJ1-2	.	CASSLGIYGYTF	TGTGCCAGCAGCTTAGGAATCTATGGCTACACCTTC
TRBD1	TRBV11-3	TRBJ1-1	.	CASSSRPGTGMNTEAFF	TGTGCCAGCAGCTCCCGTCCCGGGACAGGGATGAACACTGAAGCTTTCTTT
.	TRBV19	TRBJ1-6	.	CASDGMGSPLHF	TGTGCCAGCGACGGGATGGGTTCACCCCTCCACTTT
.	TRBV12-3/TRBV12-4	TRBJ1-1	.	CASKRENTEAFF	TGTGCCAGCAAAAGGGAGAACACTGAAGCTTTCTTT
.	TRBV18	TRBJ1-2	.	CASSPRDYYGYTF	TGTGCCAGCTCACCCAGGGATTACTATGGCTACACCTTC
TRBD1	TRBV24-1	TRBJ2-7	.	CATSAPGTGGYEQYF	TGTGCCACCAGTGCACCCGGGACAGGGGGCTACGAGCAGTACTTC
.	TRBV7-2	TRBJ1-3	.	CASSLASGNTIYF	TGTGCCAGCAGCTTAGCATCTGGAAACACCATATATTTT
.	TRBV6-2/TRBV6-3	TRBJ1-1	.	CASSYNEVNTEAFF	TGTGCCAGCAGTTACAATGAGGTGAACACTGAAGCTTTCTTT
.	TRBV29-1	TRBJ1-2	.	CSDRSPLRGYTF	TGCAGCGATAGGAGCCCTCTCCGTGGCTACACCTTC
TRBD1	TRBV27	TRBJ1-6	.	CASSAGTGYNSPLHF	TGTGCCAGCAGTGCCGGGACAGGGTATAATTCACCCCTCCACTTT
TRBD2	TRBV28	TRBJ2-3	.	CASSSPTSVRYF	TGTGCCAGCAGTTCCCCGACTAGCGTGCGGTATTTT
.	TRBV4-3	TRBJ2-2	.	CASSHLNTGELFF	TGCGCCAGCAGCCATTTAAACACCGGGGAGCTGTTTTTT
.	TRBV27	TRBJ2-5	.	CASSLIKTLETQYF	TGTGCCAGCAGTTTAATCAAGACCCTAGAGACCCAGTACTTC
TRBD2	TRBV4-2	TRBJ2-1	.	CASSQGLAGVGNEQFF	TGTGCCAGCAGCCAAGGCCTAGCGGGGGTTGGCAATGAGCAGTTCTTC
.	TRBV6-6	TRBJ1-2	.	CASSSGTNYGYTF	TGTGCCAGCAGTTCCGGGACTAACTATGGCTACACCTTC
.	TRBV27	TRBJ1-2	.	CASSSRGTHGYTF	TGTGCCAGCAGTTCACGGGGTACCCATGGCTACACCTTC
TRBD1	TRBV2	TRBJ2-7	.	CASSRDRGWEQYF	TGTGCCAGCAGTAGGGACAGGGGTTGGGAGCAGTACTTC
.	TRBV29-1	TRBJ2-1	few	CSVSPPHFHTPEGNEQFF	TGCAGCGTTTCCCCCCCCCACTTCCACACTCCCGAGGGGAATGAGCAGTTCTTC
.	TRBV12-5	TRBJ2-7	.	CASGQIRGIPYEQYF	TGTGCTAGTGGTCAGATAAGGGGGATTCCCTACGAGCAGTACTTC
.	TRBV3-1/TRBV3-2	TRBJ2-7	.	CASSQPGSSYEQYF	TGTGCCAGCAGCCAGCCCGGGAGCTCCTACGAGCAGTACTTC
TRBD1	TRBV19	TRBJ2-2	.	CASSITQGPTGELFF	TGTGCCAGTAGTATTACACAGGGGCCCACCGGGGAGCTGTTTTTT
.	TRBV19	TRBJ1-2	.	CASSIMRGDGYTF	TGTGCCAGTAGTATAATGCGGGGAGATGGCTACACCTTC
TRBD1	TRBV7-2	TRBJ2-1	.	CASSLSGTGGYEQFF	TGTGCCAGCAGCTTATCTGGGACAGGGGGCTATGAGCAGTTCTTC